This entry is about one T cell receptor beta chain. No cognate antigen has been identified for it. The conserved phenylalanine or tryptophan is not found at the CDR3 terminus, so this likely reflects a read error. Profiling of TCR beta VDJ combinations and CDR3 sequences used genomic DNA as the template. An Illumina HiSeq 2000 was the platform used for TCR repertoire sequencing. As for the original processing: Repertoire assessment relied on Simpson's diversity index, CDR3 size and DJ length profiles, and TRBV/TRBJ rearrangement plots. The immunodominant clone was defined as the most abundant DNA sequence in deep sequencing data. CDR3 amino acid sequences were checked for sharing across subjects and were also compared against the VDJdb database and published repertoires. The raw public reads went through TCRdb reprocessing: fastp at Q25, MiXCR clone calling, in-frame beta chains kept. Duplicate CDR3 protein sequences are folded into a single record with the most common DNA and genes. The V and J calls and clone size are TCRdb's, not the authors'. In all, the sample holds fewer than 200,000 distinct CDR3 sequences, and about 50% of those were seen once. Together, the top ten hold over 10% of the sample.

The entry originates in a study of CD8+CD57+ T cells in acquired aplastic anemia (dated by TCRdb to about 2018). Looking at the study overall: A mean of about 3.2 ug of DNA, ranging from roughly 0.2 to 27.4 ug, was extracted from sorted CD4+ and CD8+ cells. CD8+CD57+ expansion was defined as frequency above the mean frequency observed in healthy subjects. Here is what the overall study found, with its caveats: No significant difference in CD8+ Simpson's diversity was found between patients and healthy controls (P=0.060). Approximately 27 CD8+ CDR3 sequences were found in both patients and controls but appeared to be highly expressed in patients and within the immunodominant clones of the patients.

Expansion of CD8+CD57+ cells had been shown by flow cytometry in the patients chosen for sequencing. All patients had severe acquired aplastic anemia diagnosed by International Study of Aplastic Anemia and Agranulocytosis and Camitta criteria. No therapy had been received by the patients at the time of blood sampling. In this study, sorted CD4+ and CD8+ T cells from the blood of healthy subjects and of severe aplastic anemia patients had their TCR repertoires deep-sequenced. Patients were enrolled in the USA under clinicaltrials.gov protocols 00001620, 01623167, 00001397, 00071045, 00081523 and 00961064. Ficoll-Paque density gradient centrifugation was used to isolate peripheral blood mononuclear cells. Before DNA extraction, CD4+ and CD8+ T cells were sorted with FACS or magnetic beads. The germline V gene provides CDR1 MNHNS and CDR2 SASEGT. V is shortened by 7 bases, J by 1 base, and the region joining them spans 7 bases. The CDR3 spans 13 residues, counting both ends. Solely the CDR3 DNA is kept, with 39 bases framed from the first base.

This sequence uses TRBV6-1 and TRBJ1-4, and the D gene may be TRBD1, 6 bases matching. This sequence was found in a human donor with aplastic anemia. The specimen sequenced was sorted CD4+, CD8+, or CD8+CD57+ T cells (not recorded which) from PBMCs. The nucleotides are TGTGCCAGCACCAGGGGAACTAATGAAAAACTGTTTCTT. This yields the protein CASTRGTNEKLFL.